This T cell receptor (beta chain) was retrieved from a study of cytotoxic CD8 clonotypes in ibrutinib-treated CLL. Data came from immunoSEQ multiplex PCR; TCRdb stores just in-frame clones and leaves some out. The sample contains around 310,000 clones, about 77% of which appear only once. This CDR3 is 17 amino acids long. The ends were cut back, 0 bases at V and 4 bases at J, with 16 bases in the middle. CDR1 and CDR2 from the germline V gene are LNHNV and YYDKDF (reference sequence). Sequenced material: PBMCs, taken before ibrutinib treatment. The V and J genes are TRBV15 and TRBJ2-1; D remains unclear. This TCR was recovered from a human donor with chronic lymphocytic leukemia. CDR3 sequence: CATSREASRRSYNEQFF. CDR3 sequence (DNA): TGTGCCACCAGCAGAGAGGCCAGCCGGAGATCGTACAATGAGCAGTTCTTC.